One and the same sample provided the 30 T cell receptor beta chains below, sequenced in a study of beta chain features in type 1 diabetes (dated by TCRdb to 2016 to 2018). Library prep was done by the immunoSEQ multiplex PCR assay. The High Capacity cDNA Reverse Transcription Kit was used to reverse transcribe all of the isolated RNA, meaning that expressed TCRB transcripts were what got sequenced. Sourced from immuneACCESS, this table was stored by TCRdb with only in-frame sequences that have V and J called. A share of the clones is absent; for the studies checked, an unresolved V gene accounts for under half, and the remainder has no known explanation. The sample table contains a few hundred thousand clones; only one count was recorded for about 15% of them. The leading ten clones occupy about 0.02% of the sample. Their specific antigens are unknown. Results the study describes overall, beyond this receptor: In all four CD4+ subsets, TCRB CDR3 length was moderately but significantly shorter in type 1 diabetes patients.

Material for sequencing was naive CD4+ T cells from blood. What this sample's cell subset or site label stands for: true naive CD4+ T cells. The receptors here all came from a man aged 30 to 45 with type 1 diabetes.

This chain connects TRBV6-1 to TRBJ2-2, with 11 bases matching TRBD2. This CDR3 has 15 residues. V lost 3 bases, J lost 7 bases, and 4 bases stayed unmatched. Germline V gene sequence: CDR1 MNHNS, CDR2 SASEGT. CDR3 sequence: CASSESTSGNGELFF. CDR3 DNA: TGTGCCAGCAGTGAGTCGACTAGCGGGAACGGGGAGCTGTTTTTT.

This clone has only a few counts. A junction boundary mismatches the germline segment, possibly from a read error. The rearrangement joins TRBV7-7 to TRBJ2-7, with 8 positions matching TRBD1. Per germline, CDR1 SSHAT and CDR2 FNYEAQ (reference sequence). The CDR3 has 15 residues. The CDR3 reads CASSPRAGGAYEQYF. CDR3 nucleotide sequence: TGTGCTAGCAGCCCCCGGGCAGGGGGCGCGTACGAGCAGTACTTC.

This sequence joins TRBV7-8 and TRBJ1-6, with a tentative D call TRBD1 (5 bases). The germline CDR1 and CDR2 sequences are SGHVS and FQNEAQ. V lost 1 base and J 5 bases, leaving 9 bases between the germline ends. This CDR3 contains 15 residues. The CDR3 DNA sequence: TGTGCCAGCAGCTTAGACGACAGAGATAATTCACCCCTCCACTTT. Protein: CASSLDDRDNSPLHF.

The chain links TRBV9 to TRBJ2-3; 8 bases are a match to TRBD2. Germline-derived CDR1 and CDR2 are SGDLS and YYNGEE. Losses at the gene ends were 5 bases for V and 2 bases for J; bases not matched to a gene: 13. This CDR3 contains 17 residues. CDR3 protein: CASSPNVAGGNTDTQYF. Written as DNA, the CDR3 is TGTGCCAGCAGTCCAAATGTGGCGGGGGGTAACACAGATACGCAGTATTTT.

This clone was counted a few times. The J gene is TRBJ2-3, the V gene TRBV29-1, with TRBD2 matching over 12 bases. With 4 bases clipped from V and 4 bases from J, the junction kept 3 bases outside the gene matches. Germline V gene lookup returns CDR1 SQVTM and CDR2 ANQGSEA. The CDR3 has 14 residues. The CDR3 nucleotides are TGCAGCGTTGCGACTAGCGGGAGCCCAGATACGCAGTATTTT. It codes for CSVATSGSPDTQYF.

This clone has a handful of counts. The chain is built from TRBV5-1 and TRBJ2-3; perhaps TRBD1 as D (6 bases). Trimming pared 5 bases from V and 2 bases from J, leaving 15 bases between. Germline V gene sequence: CDR1 SGHRS, CDR2 YFSETQ. The CDR3 sequence is 15 residues long. As DNA, the CDR3 is TGCGCCAGCAGGGACGAGGGACAAGACACAGATACGCAGTATTTT. Translation gives CASRDEGQDTDTQYF.

Only a few counts were recorded for this clone. The genes are TRBV5-6 and TRBJ1-1, with no clear D. CDR1 SGHDT and CDR2 YYEEEE come from the germline V gene. V lost 4 bases and J 4 bases, leaving 14 bases between the germline ends. The CDR3 extends over 14 amino acids. CDR3 residues: CASSPALRGTEAFF. The CDR3 bases are TGTGCCAGCAGCCCAGCTCTTAGAGGCACTGAAGCTTTCTTT.

The table lists this clone with a few counts. The gene calls are TRBV4-2 and TRBJ1-3; TRBD1 might be the D (5 bases). From germline, CDR1 is LGHNA and CDR2 YNFKEQ. The CDR3 sequence is 16 residues long. Trimming removed 0 bases from V and 0 bases from J, with 9 bases in between. The CDR3 sequence: CASSQESGGSGNTIYF. The CDR3 DNA reads TGTGCCAGCAGCCAAGAATCGGGGGGCTCTGGAAACACCATATATTTT.

The J gene is TRBJ2-5, the V gene TRBV7-2, with D perhaps matching TRBD1 (5 bases). This CDR3 spans 13 amino acids. Trimming left V 5 bases short and J 5 bases short, with 12 bases between. Germline-derived CDR1 and CDR2 are SGHTA and FQGNSA. This CDR3 reads CASSPVGAETQYF. CDR3 nucleotides: TGTGCCAGCAGCCCTGTAGGGGCCGAGACCCAGTACTTC.

This rearrangement joins TRBV5-1 to TRBJ1-1, with 11 bases identical to TRBD1. The germline V gene encodes CDR1 SGHRS and CDR2 YFSETQ. Losses at the gene ends were 4 bases for V and 0 bases for J; bases not matched to a gene: 5. CDR3 length: 16 residues. CDR3 residues: CASSPGQGALNTEAFF. The CDR3 bases are TGCGCCAGCAGCCCTGGACAGGGGGCTCTGAACACTGAAGCTTTCTTT.

The rearrangement uses TRBV7-6 and TRBJ2-2; 8 bases match TRBD1. V gave up 5 bases and J gave up 0 bases; unmatched junction bases: 5. Germline values: CDR1 SGHVS, CDR2 FNYEAQ. This CDR3 is built from 16 residues. CDR3 region: CASSGTGQANTGELFF. In nucleotides, the CDR3 is TGTGCCAGCAGCGGAACGGGACAGGCGAACACCGGGGAGCTGTTTTTT. Full variable domain (missing parts from reference TRBV7-6 and TRBJ2-2): GAGVSQSPRYKVTKRGQDVALRCDPISGHVSLYWYRQALGQGPEFLTYFNYEAQQDKSGLPNDRFSAERPEGSISTLTIQRTEQRDSAMYRCASSGTGQANTGELFFGEGSRLTVL.

As for this clone: A read error may produce the germline difference seen at one junction end. The chain is built from TRBV20-1 and TRBJ2-7; no clear D. The CDR3 runs to 11 residues. Germline CDR1 DFQATT, CDR2 SNEGSKA (reference sequence). CDR3 residues: CSAGERHEQYF. In nucleotides, the CDR3 is TGCAGTGCTGGAGAGCGTCACGAGCAGTACTTC.

This sequence joins TRBV6-5 and TRBJ1-1, with 8 bases fitting TRBD1. The CDR3 extends over 13 amino acids. V was pared by 4 bases and J by 6 bases, with 4 bases of the junction left unmatched. Germline V CDR1 and CDR2: MNHEY, SVGAGI. The CDR3 loop reads CASSFPGGSEAFF. CDR3 sequence (DNA): TGTGCCAGCAGTTTCCCAGGGGGCTCTGAAGCTTTCTTT.

The chain has TRBV6-5 and TRBJ2-7; 9 bases map to TRBD1. V lost 5 bases, J lost 3 bases, and 5 bases stayed unmatched. The CDR3 runs to 14 residues. Germline V CDR1 and CDR2: MNHEY, SVGAGI. CDR3 protein: CASSRPGQGYEQYF. In nucleotides, the CDR3 is TGTGCCAGCAGTAGACCGGGACAGGGCTACGAGCAGTACTTC.

This rearrangement joins TRBV5-1 to TRBJ2-5; TRBD1 agrees at 9 bases. Trimming removed 4 bases from V and 5 bases from J; junction bases left unmatched: 12. CDR1 and CDR2 from the germline V gene are SGHRS and YFSETQ. There are 16 residues in the CDR3. CDR3: CASSQLPGQGHETQYF. CDR3 in DNA: TGCGCCAGCAGCCAACTACCGGGACAGGGCCACGAGACCCAGTACTTC.

The V call is TRBV5-1, the J call TRBJ2-1; D not certain. V lost 1 base and J 2 bases, leaving 13 bases between the germline ends. CDR1 is SGHRS, CDR2 YFSETQ, per germline. The CDR3 is 16 amino acids. CDR3 sequence: CASSLSGTPPYNEQFF. CDR3 sequence (DNA): TGCGCCAGCAGCTTGTCAGGAACGCCCCCCTACAATGAGCAGTTCTTC.

This clone was counted a single time. The chain combines TRBV7-6 with TRBJ2-5; 8 positions match TRBD2. Unmatched junction bases numbered 5, after V lost 1 base and J lost 1 base. The germline V gene has CDR1 SGHVS and CDR2 FNYEAQ. The CDR3 is 16 amino acids. DNA for the CDR3: TGTGCCAGCAGCTTAGGGTTGCGGGGGGCCCAAGAGACCCAGTACTTC. Translation gives CASSLGLRGAQETQYF.

This clone was found many times. This specimen includes other DNA sequences encoding the same CDR3. V usage is TRBV18 and J usage is TRBJ2-3; D ambiguous. The germline V and J ends were trimmed by 6 bases and 6 bases, with 7 bases remaining between them. The germline V gene has CDR1 KGHSH and CDR2 LQKENI. The length of the CDR3 is 11 residues. The CDR3: CASSPSDTQYF. CDR3 DNA: TGTGCCAGCTCCCCTTCGGATACGCAGTATTTT. The complete variable domain, with remaining parts taken from reference TRBV18 and TRBJ2-3, reads NAGVMQNPRHLVRRRGQEARLRCSPMKGHSHVYWYRQLPEEGLKFMVYLQKENIIDESGMPKERFSAEFPKEGPSILRIQQVVRGDSAAYFCASSPSDTQYFGPGTRLTVL.

This clone was seen only a few times. V gene TRBV4-2 combines with J gene TRBJ2-3; 7 positions match TRBD1. Trimming removed 1 base from V and 1 base from J; junction bases left unmatched: 2. CDR1 LGHNA and CDR2 YNFKEQ come from the germline V gene. The CDR3 runs to 15 residues. The CDR3 here is CASSQGQGGTDTQYF. CDR3 DNA: TGTGCCAGCAGCCAAGGGCAGGGGGGCACAGATACGCAGTATTTT.

The chain combines TRBV5-6 with TRBJ1-3; the D gene is possibly TRBD1 (5 bases). Germline CDR1 is SGHDT and CDR2 is YYEEEE. The CDR3 loop spans 15 amino acids. The V gene lost 3 bases and the J gene lost 2 bases, with 12 bases spanning the gap. This chain's CDR3 is CASSSSGFTGNTIYF. CDR3 DNA: TGTGCCAGCAGCTCCTCAGGGTTTACTGGAAACACCATATATTTT.

This clone has just a few counts. The genes are TRBV7-2 and TRBJ2-5; TRBD2 aligns across 14 bases. V shed 3 bases and J 5 bases; nucleotides not matched to a gene: 11. The CDR3 totals 18 residues. CDR1 is SGHTA, CDR2 FQGNSA, per germline. CDR3 DNA sequence: TGTGCCAGCAGCTTCTCCGGGACTAGCGGGAGCGGGGGTGAGACCCAGTACTTC. Translation: CASSFSGTSGSGGETQYF.

This clone occurred a few times. The rearrangement links TRBV4-2 to TRBJ2-1, with D possibly matching TRBD2 (6 bases). Germline V lookup: CDR1 LGHNA, CDR2 YNFKEQ. Trimming removed 1 base at V and 4 bases at J, with 14 bases between. This CDR3 contains 16 residues. The CDR3 sequence is CASSQGQAGDYNEQFF. CDR3 nucleotide sequence: TGTGCCAGCAGCCAAGGTCAAGCGGGCGATTACAATGAGCAGTTCTTC.

The V call is TRBV27, the J call TRBJ2-5; possible D gene TRBD2, 6 bases. Germline V gives CDR1 MNHEY, CDR2 SMNVEV (reference sequence). Trimming removed 3 bases from V and 5 bases from J, with 13 bases in between. There are 14 residues in the CDR3. The CDR3: CASSFIGAGETQYF. In DNA form, the CDR3 reads TGTGCCAGCAGTTTTATCGGGGCGGGGGAGACCCAGTACTTC.

This clone was counted between two and nine times. The chain is built from TRBV5-1 and TRBJ2-1; 8 nucleotides agree with TRBD1. There are 15 residues in the CDR3. Germline CDR1 reads SGHRS; CDR2 reads YFSETQ. The junction had 14 bases not matched to a gene; V was cut back by 5 bases and J by 10 bases. The CDR3 DNA reads TGCGCCAGCAGAAACGGGACAGGTGGCCCAGGGGAGCAGTTCTTC. Encoded protein: CASRNGTGGPGEQFF.

The gene calls are TRBV14 and TRBJ2-7; D is perhaps TRBD1 (5 bases). The germline gives CDR1 SGHDN, CDR2 FVKESK. This CDR3 is 12 amino acids long. V lost 4 bases and J lost 3, with 7 bases in between. The CDR3 is CASSLQDYEQYF. DNA of the CDR3: TGTGCCAGCAGCCTACAGGACTACGAGCAGTACTTC.

This clone was observed a handful of times. V and J are TRBV5-1 and TRBJ1-2; D call uncertain. The CDR3 consists of 14 residues. Trimming removed 0 bases from V and 0 bases from J, with 6 bases in between. The germline V gene has CDR1 SGHRS and CDR2 YFSETQ. The CDR3 nucleotides are TGCGCCAGCAGCTTGGCTGAGCCTAACTATGGCTACACCTTC. It specifies CASSLAEPNYGYTF.

The table lists this clone with a few counts. J is TRBJ1-6 and V is TRBV5-1; no firm D call. The V end lost 0 bases, the J end lost 7 bases, and 8 bases lay between the germline ends. The CDR3 has 14 residues. CDR1 and CDR2 (germline): SGHRS, YFSETQ. Written as DNA, the CDR3 is TGCGCCAGCAGCTTGGCTGGAGGGAATTCACCCCTCCACTTT. This sequence encodes CASSLAGGNSPLHF.

The V and J genes are TRBV7-9 and TRBJ2-3, with D maybe TRBD1 (5 bases). The CDR3 contains 15 residues. V dropped 2 bases and J dropped 5 bases, with 14 bases sitting between them. Germline CDR1 reads SEHNR; CDR2 reads FQNEAQ (reference sequence). This chain's CDR3 is CASSLSAAREDTQYF. As DNA, the CDR3 is TGTGCCAGCAGCTTATCTGCTGCCAGGGAAGATACGCAGTATTTT.

The chain links TRBV4-2 to TRBJ2-1; possible D gene TRBD1, 5 bases. The CDR3 is 13 residues long. CDR1 is LGHNA and CDR2 is YNFKEQ in the germline V gene. Trimming left V 3 bases short and J 3 bases short, with 6 bases between. The chain's CDR3 is CASSHDSYNEQFF. The DNA of the CDR3 is TGTGCCAGCAGCCACGACAGCTACAATGAGCAGTTCTTC.

The chain has TRBV7-2 and TRBJ2-3, with D unclear. Germline values: CDR1 SGHTA, CDR2 FQGNSA. V lost 5 bases to trimming and J lost 6 bases, with 12 bases between them. The CDR3 has 13 residues. In DNA, the CDR3 is TGTGCCAGCAGCGATCAAGTTGCGGATACGCAGTATTTT. It is translated as CASSDQVADTQYF.